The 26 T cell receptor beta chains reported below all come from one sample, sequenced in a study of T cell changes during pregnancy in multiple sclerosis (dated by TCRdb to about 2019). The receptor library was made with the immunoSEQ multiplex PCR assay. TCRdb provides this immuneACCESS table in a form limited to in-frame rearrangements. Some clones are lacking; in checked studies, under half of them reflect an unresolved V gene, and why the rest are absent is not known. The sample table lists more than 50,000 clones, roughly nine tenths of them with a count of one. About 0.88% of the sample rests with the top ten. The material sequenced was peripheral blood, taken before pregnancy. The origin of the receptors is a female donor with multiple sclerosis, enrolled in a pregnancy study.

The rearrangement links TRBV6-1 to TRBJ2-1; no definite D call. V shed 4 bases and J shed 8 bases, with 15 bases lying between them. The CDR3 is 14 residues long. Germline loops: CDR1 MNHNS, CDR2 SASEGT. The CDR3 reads CASSAHRTSDEQFF. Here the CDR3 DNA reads TGTGCCAGCAGTGCCCATCGAACCAGCGATGAGCAGTTCTTC.

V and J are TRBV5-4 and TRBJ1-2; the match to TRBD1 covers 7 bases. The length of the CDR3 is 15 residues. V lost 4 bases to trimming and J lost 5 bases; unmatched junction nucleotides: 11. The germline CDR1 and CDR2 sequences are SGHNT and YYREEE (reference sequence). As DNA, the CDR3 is TGTGCCAGCAGCCTAGGACAGGCGGAAATATATGGCTACACCTTC. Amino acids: CASSLGQAEIYGYTF. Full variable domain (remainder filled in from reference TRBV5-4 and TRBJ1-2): ETGVTQSPTHLIKTRGQQVTLRCSSQSGHNTVSWYQQALGQGPQFIFQYYREEENGRGNFPPRFSGLQFPNYSSELNVNALELDDSALYLCASSLGQAEIYGYTFGSGTRLTVV.

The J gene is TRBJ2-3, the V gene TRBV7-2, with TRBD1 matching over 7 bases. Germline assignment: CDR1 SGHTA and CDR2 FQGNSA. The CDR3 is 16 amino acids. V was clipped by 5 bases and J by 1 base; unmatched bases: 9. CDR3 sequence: CASSHRGVLGTDTQYF. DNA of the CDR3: TGTGCCAGCAGCCACAGGGGCGTCTTGGGCACAGATACGCAGTATTTT.

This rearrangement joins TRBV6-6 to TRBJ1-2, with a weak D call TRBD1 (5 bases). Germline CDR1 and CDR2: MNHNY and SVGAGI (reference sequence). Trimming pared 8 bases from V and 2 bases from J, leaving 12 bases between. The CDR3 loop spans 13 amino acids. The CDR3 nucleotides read TGTGCCAGCGGCGGAGGGGCAAACTATGGCTACACCTTC. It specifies CASGGGANYGYTF.

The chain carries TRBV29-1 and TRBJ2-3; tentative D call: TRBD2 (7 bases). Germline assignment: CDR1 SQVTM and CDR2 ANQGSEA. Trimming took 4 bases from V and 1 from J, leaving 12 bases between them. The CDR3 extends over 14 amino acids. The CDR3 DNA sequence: TGCAGCGTTGGGGGGGGGCGGGGCACAGATACGCAGTATTTT. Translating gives CSVGGGRGTDTQYF.

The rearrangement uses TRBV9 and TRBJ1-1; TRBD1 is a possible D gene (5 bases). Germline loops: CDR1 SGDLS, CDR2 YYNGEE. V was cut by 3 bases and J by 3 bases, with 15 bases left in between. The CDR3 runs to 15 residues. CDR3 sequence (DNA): TGTGCCAGCAGCGCGGGATGGGGGGGTGACACTGAAGCTTTCTTT. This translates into CASSAGWGGDTEAFF.

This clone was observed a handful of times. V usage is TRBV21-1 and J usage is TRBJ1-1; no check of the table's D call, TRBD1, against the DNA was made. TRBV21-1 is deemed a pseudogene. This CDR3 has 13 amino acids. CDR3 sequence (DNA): TGTGCCAGCTTTTCGACAGGGAACACTGAAGCTTTCTTT. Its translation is CASFSTGNTEAFF.

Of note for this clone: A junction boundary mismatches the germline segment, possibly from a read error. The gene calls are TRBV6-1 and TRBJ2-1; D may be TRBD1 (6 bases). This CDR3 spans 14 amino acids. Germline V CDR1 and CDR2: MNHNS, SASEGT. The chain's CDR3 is CASREGTQYNEQFF. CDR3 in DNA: TGTGCCAGCAGGGAAGGGACACAATACAATGAGCAGTTCTTC.

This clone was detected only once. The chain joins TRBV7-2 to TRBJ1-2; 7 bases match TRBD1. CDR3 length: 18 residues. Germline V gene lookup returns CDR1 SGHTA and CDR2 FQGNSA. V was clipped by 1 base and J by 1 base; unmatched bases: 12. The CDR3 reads CASSLGVQGMGLNYGYTF. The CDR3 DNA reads TGTGCCAGCAGCTTAGGTGTACAGGGGATGGGGCTTAACTATGGCTACACCTTC. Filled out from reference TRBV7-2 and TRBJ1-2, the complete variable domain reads GAGVSQSPSNKVTEKGKDVELRCDPISGHTALYWYRQSLGQGLEFLIYFQGNSAPDKSGLPSDRFSAERTGGSVSTLTIQRTQQEDSAVYLCASSLGVQGMGLNYGYTFGSGTRLTVV.

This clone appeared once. The CDR3 DNA sequence: TGTGCCACCCACCGGGGTGCTAGCACAGATACGCAGTATTTT. This gives the protein CATHRGASTDTQYF. The chain employs TRBV2 and TRBJ2-3; a weak D match, TRBD2 (5 bases). V was pared by 10 bases and J by 0 bases, with 14 bases between. This CDR3 region has 14 residues. Germline V gene lookup returns CDR1 SNHLY and CDR2 FYNNEI.

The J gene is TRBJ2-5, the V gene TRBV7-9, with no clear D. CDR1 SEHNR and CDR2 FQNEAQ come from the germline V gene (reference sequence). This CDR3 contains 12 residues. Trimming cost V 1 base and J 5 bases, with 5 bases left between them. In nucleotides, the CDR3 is TGTGCCAGCAGCTTAGACGGGGAGACCCAGTACTTC. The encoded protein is CASSLDGETQYF.

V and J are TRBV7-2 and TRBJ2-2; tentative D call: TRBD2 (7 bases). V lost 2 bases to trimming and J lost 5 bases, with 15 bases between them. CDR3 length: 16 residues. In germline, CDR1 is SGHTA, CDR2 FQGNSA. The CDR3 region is CASSLKRGGWTGELFF. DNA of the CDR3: TGTGCCAGCAGCTTAAAAAGGGGGGGTTGGACCGGGGAGCTGTTTTTT.

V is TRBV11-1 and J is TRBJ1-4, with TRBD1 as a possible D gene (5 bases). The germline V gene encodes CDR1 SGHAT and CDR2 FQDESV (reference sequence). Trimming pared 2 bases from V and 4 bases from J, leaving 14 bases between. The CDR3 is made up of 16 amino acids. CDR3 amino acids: CASSLRRQGHNEKLFF. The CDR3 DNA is TGTGCCAGCAGCTTAAGGCGGCAGGGCCATAATGAAAAACTGTTTTTT.

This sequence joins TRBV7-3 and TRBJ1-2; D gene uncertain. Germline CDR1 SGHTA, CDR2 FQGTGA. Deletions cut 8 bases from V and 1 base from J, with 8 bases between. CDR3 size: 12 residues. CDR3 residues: CASRSDNYGYTF. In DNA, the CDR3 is TGTGCCAGCCGGTCCGATAACTATGGCTACACCTTC.

The CDR3 sequence: CATSPQGSNEKLFF. CDR3 sequence (DNA): TGTGCCACCTCTCCACAGGGTTCTAATGAAAAACTGTTTTTT. The chain carries TRBV19 and TRBJ1-4; TRBD1 is a possible D gene (6 bases). Germline V lookup: CDR1 LNHDA, CDR2 SQIVND (reference sequence). Trimming left V 10 bases short and J 3 bases short, with 15 bases between. The length of the CDR3 is 14 residues.

The DNA for the CDR3 is TGTGCCAGCTCACGTCTTCGCGACACTGAAGCTTTCTTT. Its protein is CASSRLRDTEAFF. The chain uses TRBV18 and TRBJ1-1, with D hard to call. CDR1 and CDR2 (germline): KGHSH, LQKENI. This CDR3 is 13 amino acids long. V dropped 4 bases and J dropped 3 bases, with 9 bases sitting between them. Combining the CDR3 with reference TRBV18 and TRBJ1-1 gives the whole variable domain NAGVMQNPRHLVRRRGQEARLRCSPMKGHSHVYWYRQLPEEGLKFMVYLQKENIIDESGMPKERFSAEFPKEGPSILRIQQVVRGDSAAYFCASSRLRDTEAFFGQGTRLTVV.

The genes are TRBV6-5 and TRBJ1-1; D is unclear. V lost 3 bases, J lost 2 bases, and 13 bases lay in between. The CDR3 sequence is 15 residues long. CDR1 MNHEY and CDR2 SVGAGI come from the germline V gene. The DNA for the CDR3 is TGTGCCAGCAGTTATTCGGGGTTCGGCAACACTGAAGCTTTCTTT. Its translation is CASSYSGFGNTEAFF.

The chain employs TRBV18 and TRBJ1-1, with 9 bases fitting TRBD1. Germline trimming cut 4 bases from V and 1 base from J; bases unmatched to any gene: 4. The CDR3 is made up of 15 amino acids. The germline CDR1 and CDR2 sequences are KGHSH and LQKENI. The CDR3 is CASSLLQGANTEAFF. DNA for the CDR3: TGTGCCAGCTCACTACTACAGGGGGCGAACACTGAAGCTTTCTTT.

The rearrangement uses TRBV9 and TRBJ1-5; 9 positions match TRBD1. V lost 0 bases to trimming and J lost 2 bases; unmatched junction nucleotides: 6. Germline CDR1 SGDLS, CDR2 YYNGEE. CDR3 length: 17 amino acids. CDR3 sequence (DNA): TGTGCCAGCAGCGTAGGTACAGGGGGCTGGCGCAATCAGCCCCAGCATTTT. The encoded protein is CASSVGTGGWRNQPQHF.

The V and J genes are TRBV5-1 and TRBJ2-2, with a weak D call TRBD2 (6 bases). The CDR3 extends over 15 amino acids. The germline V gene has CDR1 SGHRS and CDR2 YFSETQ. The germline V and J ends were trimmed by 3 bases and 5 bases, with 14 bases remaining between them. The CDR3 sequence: CASSSEGAGTGELFF. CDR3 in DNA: TGCGCCAGCAGCTCTGAGGGCGCGGGGACCGGGGAGCTGTTTTTT.

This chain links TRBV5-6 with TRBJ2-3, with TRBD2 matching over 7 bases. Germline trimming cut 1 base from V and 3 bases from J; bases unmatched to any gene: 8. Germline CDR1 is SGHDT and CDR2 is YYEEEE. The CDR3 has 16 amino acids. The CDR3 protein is CASSLLLAKVTDTQYF. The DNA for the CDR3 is TGTGCCAGCAGCTTGCTACTAGCGAAGGTAACAGATACGCAGTATTTT.

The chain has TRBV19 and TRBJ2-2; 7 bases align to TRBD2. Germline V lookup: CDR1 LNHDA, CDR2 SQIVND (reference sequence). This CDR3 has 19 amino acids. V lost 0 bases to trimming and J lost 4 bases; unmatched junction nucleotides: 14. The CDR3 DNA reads TGTGCCAGTAGTATAGATAGGAGCGGGGTCCTTATGGGCACCGGGGAGCTGTTTTTT. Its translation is CASSIDRSGVLMGTGELFF.

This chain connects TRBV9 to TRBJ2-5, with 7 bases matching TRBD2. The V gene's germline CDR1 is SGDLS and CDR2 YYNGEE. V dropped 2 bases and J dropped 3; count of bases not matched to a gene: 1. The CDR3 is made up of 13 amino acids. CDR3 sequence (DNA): TGTGCCAGCAGCGTGGGAGGGAAAGAGACCCAGTACTTC. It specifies CASSVGGKETQYF.

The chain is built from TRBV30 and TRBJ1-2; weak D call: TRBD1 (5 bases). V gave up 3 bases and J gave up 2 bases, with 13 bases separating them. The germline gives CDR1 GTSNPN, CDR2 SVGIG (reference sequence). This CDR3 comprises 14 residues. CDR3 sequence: CAWRPTGGNYGYTF. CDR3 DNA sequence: TGTGCCTGGAGGCCGACGGGGGGGAACTATGGCTACACCTTC.

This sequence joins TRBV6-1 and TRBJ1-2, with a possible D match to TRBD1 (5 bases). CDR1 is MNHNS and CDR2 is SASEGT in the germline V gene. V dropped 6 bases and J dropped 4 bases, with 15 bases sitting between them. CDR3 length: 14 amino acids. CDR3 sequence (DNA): TGTGCCAGCAGCCTTTGGACACCCAGCTATGGCTACACCTTC. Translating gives CASSLWTPSYGYTF.

In DNA form, the CDR3 reads TGTGCCAGCACCAACCCAGGGGCTGTAAACACTGAAGCTTTCTTT. Translation gives CASTNPGAVNTEAFF. This chain connects TRBV21-1 to TRBJ1-1; TRBD1 reflects the table's D call only, with no check against the DNA. TRBV21-1 corresponds to a pseudogene. The CDR3 is 15 residues long.